This T cell receptor (beta chain) was captured in a study of graft-versus-host responses after intestinal transplantation. Assay used: immunoSEQ multiplex PCR; TCRdb lists only in-frame clones, some missing. Of about 9,900 clones listed, roughly 94% are singletons. V lost 6 bases to trimming and J lost 7 bases; unmatched junction nucleotides: 7. Germline V gene data show CDR1 as SNHLY and CDR2 as FYNNEI. CDR3 length: 14 residues. The receptor was isolated from a human patient who received an intestinal transplant, so some T cells may come from the graft donor. The input for sequencing was PBMCs, taken 8 days after intestinal transplant. V gene TRBV2 combines with J gene TRBJ2-7; 12 bases line up with TRBD2. The CDR3 here is CASRRLAGVYEQYF. CDR3 sequence (DNA): TGTGCCAGCAGGAGACTAGCGGGAGTCTATGAGCAGTACTTC.